The 19 T cell receptor beta chains reported below all come from one sample, sequenced in a study of shared clonotypes between healthy human individuals. CD45RO-negative, CCR7-selected cells formed the naive CD8 fraction, which excluded terminally differentiated effector memory CD45RA+ cells. Data came from immunoSEQ multiplex PCR; TCRdb stores just in-frame clones and leaves some out. The sample includes about 2.1 million clones, just under 95% of them seen just once. The source material was naive CD8+ T cells from PBMCs. These receptors all come from a man aged 18 to 30 in good health. Some clones in this sample may be carry-over from other donors' samples.

This clone was picked up a small number of times. Other DNA sequences in the same sample also yield this CDR3. The rearrangement links TRBV6-5 to TRBJ1-1, with D unclear. The length of the CDR3 is 14 residues. Germline values: CDR1 MNHEY, CDR2 SVGAGI. The V end lost 2 bases, the J end lost 1 base, and 8 bases lay between the germline ends. This CDR3 is CASSYGAGNTEAFF. The DNA of the CDR3 is TGTGCCAGCAGTTACGGAGCGGGGAACACTGAAGCTTTCTTT.

The rearrangement links TRBV7-8 to TRBJ2-7; 10 positions agree with TRBD2. Germline CDR1 SGHVS, CDR2 FQNEAQ. The CDR3 totals 17 residues. V was clipped by 0 bases and J by 6 bases; unmatched bases: 11. Written as DNA, the CDR3 is TGTGCCAGCAGCTTAGCCTGGACTAGCGGAGGGGGGGGCGAGCAGTACTTC. Translating it yields CASSLAWTSGGGGEQYF. Supplemented by reference TRBV7-8 and TRBJ2-7, the full variable domain reads GAGVSQSPRYKVAKRGQDVALRCDPISGHVSLFWYQQALGQGPEFLTYFQNEAQLDKSGLPSDRFFAERPEGSVSTLKIQRTQQEDSAVYLCASSLAWTSGGGGEQYFGPGTRLTVT.

V usage is TRBV6-1 and J usage is TRBJ2-5; 7 bases fit TRBD2. CDR3 length equals 13 residues. The germline V gene has CDR1 MNHNS and CDR2 SASEGT. Trimming removed 9 bases from V and 5 bases from J; junction bases left unmatched: 9. In nucleotides, the CDR3 is TGTGCCAGAGAAAAGCGGGACGGTGAGACCCAGTACTTC. It codes for CAREKRDGETQYF.

The CDR3 coding sequence is TGTGCCAGCAGCGGCGTGAATAGCGGGACCACAGATACGCAGTATTTT. Its protein is CASSGVNSGTTDTQYF. V is TRBV7-9 and J is TRBJ2-3; 8 bases are shared with TRBD2. CDR1 and CDR2 (germline): SEHNR, FQNEAQ (reference sequence). V was clipped by 5 bases and J by 2 bases; unmatched bases: 9. This CDR3 contains 16 residues.

Here the CDR3 DNA reads TGTGCCAGCAGCGTAAGAGGGGAGCCTTACAATGAGCAGTTCTTC. Amino acid sequence: CASSVRGEPYNEQFF. The rearrangement uses TRBV9 and TRBJ2-1, with D tentatively TRBD1 or TRBD2 (5 bases each). Germline V gene sequence: CDR1 SGDLS, CDR2 YYNGEE. The CDR3 spans 15 residues. The germline V and J ends were trimmed by 1 base and 4 bases, with 12 bases remaining between them. Together with reference TRBV9 and TRBJ2-1, the CDR3 gives the full variable domain: DSGVTQTPKHLITATGQRVTLRCSPRSGDLSVYWYQQSLDQGLQFLIQYYNGEERAKGNILERFSAQQFPDLHSELNLSSLELGDSALYFCASSVRGEPYNEQFFGPGTRLTVL.

This chain joins TRBV27 and TRBJ1-4; tentatively, D is TRBD1 (6 bases). Germline V lookup: CDR1 MNHEY, CDR2 SMNVEV (reference sequence). V lost 5 bases and J 7 bases, leaving 14 bases between the germline ends. This CDR3 has 14 amino acids. The CDR3 is CASSATGHLEKLFF. The CDR3 nucleotides are TGTGCCAGCAGTGCAACGGGACACCTTGAAAAACTGTTTTTT.

This clone showed up just once. The V call is TRBV19, the J call TRBJ2-3; maybe TRBD2 (6 bases). With 8 bases removed from V and 0 bases from J, the gap between germline ends came to 27 bases. The CDR3 extends over 19 amino acids. Germline values: CDR1 LNHDA, CDR2 SQIVND (reference sequence). The chain's CDR3 is CASGTLTVTGGTSTDTQYF. DNA of the CDR3: TGTGCCAGTGGGACCCTGACGGTGACCGGCGGGACGAGCACAGATACGCAGTATTTT. Together with reference TRBV19 and TRBJ2-3, the CDR3 gives the full variable domain: DGGITQSPKYLFRKEGQNVTLSCEQNLNHDAMYWYRQDPGQGLRLIYYSQIVNDFQKGDIAEGYSVSREKKESFPLTVTSAQKNPTAFYLCASGTLTVTGGTSTDTQYFGPGTRLTVL.

Concerning this clone itself: Within the sample, other DNA sequences also encode this same CDR3. The CDR3 bases are TGTGCCAGCAGCTCAGGGAGGAACACTGAAGCTTTCTTT. Amino acids: CASSSGRNTEAFF. The chain links TRBV7-6 to TRBJ1-1, with D maybe TRBD1 (5 bases). Trimming removed 4 bases from V and 1 base from J, with 7 bases in between. This CDR3 is built from 13 residues. CDR1 and CDR2 (germline): SGHVS, FNYEAQ.

The chain has TRBV9 and TRBJ2-1; TRBD2 agrees at 7 bases. The CDR3 runs to 15 residues. After removal of 4 bases from V and 4 bases from J, the junction contained 8 bases not matched to a gene. CDR1 is SGDLS, CDR2 YYNGEE, per germline. The CDR3 DNA follows: TGTGCCAGCAGCCCCGGGGGGACTGCTTACAATGAGCAGTTCTTC. Amino acids: CASSPGGTAYNEQFF.

The V call is TRBV28, the J call TRBJ2-5; D possibly uses TRBD1 or TRBD2 (6 bases each). CDR3 length: 17 residues. Germline assignment: CDR1 MDHEN and CDR2 SYDVKM. V lost 6 bases and J lost 5, with 25 bases in between. The CDR3 coding sequence is TGTGCCAGCAGCTCCCCCTGGACTCGGGAGCAGGGGGAGACCCAGTACTTC. Its protein is CASSSPWTREQGETQYF.

Turning to this clone: The sample carries other DNA sequences with the same CDR3. The rearrangement uses TRBV5-1 and TRBJ1-2, with 9 bases matching TRBD1. The J segment lost 6 bases and the V segment lost 0 bases, leaving 3 bases of the junction unmatched. The CDR3 extends over 14 amino acids. CDR1 and CDR2 (germline): SGHRS, YFSETQ. CDR3 DNA sequence: TGCGCCAGCAGCTTGGGCTGGACAGGGGATGGCTACACCTTC. This gives the protein CASSLGWTGDGYTF.

The chain carries TRBV4-1 and TRBJ1-1; TRBD1 might be the D (6 bases). This CDR3 is 13 amino acids long. The germline V and J ends were trimmed by 4 bases and 2 bases, with 8 bases remaining between them. In germline, CDR1 is MGHRA, CDR2 YSYEKL. As DNA, the CDR3 is TGCGCCAGCAGCCTAGGGGGTAACACTGAAGCTTTCTTT. Translation gives CASSLGGNTEAFF.

About this clone: This CDR3 is also generated by other DNA sequences in the sample. The V and J genes are TRBV19 and TRBJ2-7; unclear D gene. Germline V gene sequence: CDR1 LNHDA, CDR2 SQIVND (reference sequence). The V end was cut by 1 base, the J end by 4 bases, with 8 bases between. CDR3 length equals 13 residues. The CDR3 sequence: CASSIGSPYEQYF. CDR3 bases: TGTGCCAGTAGTATAGGTAGTCCTTACGAGCAGTACTTC.

This rearrangement joins TRBV4-3 to TRBJ2-7; 7 nucleotides align to TRBD2. Germline CDR1 LGHNA, CDR2 YSLEER. This CDR3 comprises 16 residues. Germline trimming cut 1 base from V and 0 bases from J; bases unmatched to any gene: 6. CDR3 protein: CASSQGWGGGSYEQYF. In DNA, the CDR3 is TGCGCCAGCAGCCAAGGCTGGGGCGGGGGCTCCTACGAGCAGTACTTC.

The CDR3 protein is CASSWGASGSDTQYF. The CDR3 DNA sequence: TGTGCCAGCAGCTGGGGGGCTAGCGGGAGCGATACGCAGTATTTT. This rearrangement joins TRBV7-2 to TRBJ2-3; 10 bases are a match to TRBD2. The V segment lost 4 bases and the J segment 6 bases; nucleotides outside the gene matches: 7. Per the germline V gene, CDR1 is SGHTA and CDR2 is FQGNSA. The CDR3 extends over 15 amino acids. Full variable domain (missing parts from reference TRBV7-2 and TRBJ2-3): GAGVSQSPSNKVTEKGKDVELRCDPISGHTALYWYRQSLGQGLEFLIYFQGNSAPDKSGLPSDRFSAERTGGSVSTLTIQRTQQEDSAVYLCASSWGASGSDTQYFGPGTRLTVL.

This clone was seen once. This chain connects TRBV5-1 to TRBJ2-5, with no clear D. Gene TRBJ2-7 matches the end of the DNA better, so the J call may be wrong. The CDR3 extends over 13 amino acids. Germline lookup yields CDR1 SGHRS and CDR2 YFSETQ. The CDR3 DNA follows: TGCGCCAGCAGCCGCGAGGCGCCCTACGAGCAGTACTTC. Translating it yields CASSREAPYEQYF.

The chain carries TRBV4-1 and TRBJ2-5, with D possibly TRBD1 on 5 matching bases. The germline CDR1 and CDR2 sequences are MGHRA and YSYEKL. The CDR3 totals 16 residues. V shed 3 bases and J shed 4 bases, with 18 bases lying between them. In DNA, the CDR3 is TGCGCCAGCAGCCAGCTTGCCACGGACAACCGAGAGACCCAGTACTTC. It specifies CASSQLATDNRETQYF.

The chain carries TRBV7-6 and TRBJ2-7, with D perhaps matching TRBD2 (6 bases). The germline gives CDR1 SGHVS, CDR2 FNYEAQ. The V and J ends lost 5 bases and 4 bases respectively, with 15 bases between them. The CDR3 sequence is 14 residues long. The CDR3 here is CASSLFRGTYEQYF. For the CDR3, the DNA is TGTGCCAGCAGCCTCTTCCGCGGGACTTACGAGCAGTACTTC.

The chain links TRBV13 to TRBJ2-1; 11 bases fit TRBD2. Per germline, CDR1 PRHDT and CDR2 FYEKMQ (reference sequence). The CDR3 totals 16 residues. Germline trimming cut 5 bases from V and 3 bases from J; bases unmatched to any gene: 6. The CDR3 sequence is CASSREGTSGYNEQFF. The CDR3 DNA is TGTGCCAGCAGCAGAGAGGGGACTAGCGGCTACAATGAGCAGTTCTTC.